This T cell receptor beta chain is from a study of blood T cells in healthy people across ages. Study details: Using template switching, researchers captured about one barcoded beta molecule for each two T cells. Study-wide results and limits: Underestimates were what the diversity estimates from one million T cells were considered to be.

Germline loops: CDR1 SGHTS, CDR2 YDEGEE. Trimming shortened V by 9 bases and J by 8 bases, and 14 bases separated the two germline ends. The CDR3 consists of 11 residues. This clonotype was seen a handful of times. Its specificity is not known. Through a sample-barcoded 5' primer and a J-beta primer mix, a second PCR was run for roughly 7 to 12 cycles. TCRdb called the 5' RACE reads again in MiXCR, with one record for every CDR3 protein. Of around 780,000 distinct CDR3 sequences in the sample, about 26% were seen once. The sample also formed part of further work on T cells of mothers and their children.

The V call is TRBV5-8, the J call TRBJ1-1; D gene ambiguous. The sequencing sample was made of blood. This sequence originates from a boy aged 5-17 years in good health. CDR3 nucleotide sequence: TGTGCCACCCTACAACGGGCGGAAGCTTTCTTT. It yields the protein CATLQRAEAFF.